This T cell receptor (beta chain) was captured in a study of blood T cell repertoires in COVID-19. Study as a whole: T cells, B-cell-depleted T cells, or PBMCs provided the cDNA or gDNA that served as material.

This CDR3 has 12 amino acids. Germline V lookup: CDR1 LGHNA, CDR2 YNFKEQ. V gave up 4 bases and J gave up 3 bases, with 7 bases separating them. The data were produced by immunoSEQ multiplex PCR, yet TCRdb's version contains in-frame clones alone and is incomplete. The sample contains some 190,000 clones, 80% of which appear only once. The origin of this receptor is a man aged 60-69 years with acute or convalescent COVID-19. The chain is built from TRBV4-2 and TRBJ2-7, with D perhaps matching TRBD1 (6 bases). What was sequenced was peripheral blood. Here the CDR3 reads CASSPDSYEQYF. The CDR3 nucleotides are TGTGCCAGCAGCCCGGACAGCTACGAGCAGTACTTC.